The TCR beta chain under discussion was sequenced for a study of CD4 T cells in relation to SARS-CoV-2 and coronaviruses. CD4+ T cells from unexposed donors were obtained before the COVID-19 pandemic (2011-2018). The J segment lost 4 bases and the V segment lost 4 bases, leaving 4 bases of the junction unmatched. Looked up from germline, CDR1 is SGHRS and CDR2 is YFSETQ. The CDR3 runs to 14 residues. Note on this clone: The target antigen is unknown.

Study observations and caveats: No donor gave both pre-pandemic and post-infection samples. Culture-expanded clones reflect memory recall rather than primary priming during culture.

Uncultured naive and memory CD4+ T cells supplied DNA for deep TCR-beta sequencing. Repertoires were generated with immunoSEQ multiplex PCR, while TCRdb's copy carries only in-frame clones and drops some. Of 55,000 to 75,000 clones listed, approximately 87% are singletons. The chain has TRBV5-1 and TRBJ2-3; TRBD1 matches 9 bases. The sequenced sample consisted of memory CD4+ T cells from PBMCs. This receptor was identified in a human donor in good health. CDR3 sequence: CASSEQGAADTQYF. CDR3 nucleotides: TGCGCCAGCAGCGAACAGGGGGCCGCAGATACGCAGTATTTT.